The 14 T cell receptor beta chains below come from one sample, sequenced in a study of blood T cell repertoires in COVID-19. The data were produced by immunoSEQ multiplex PCR, yet TCRdb's version contains in-frame clones alone and is incomplete. The table shows just over 650,000 clones, with about nine tenths occurring only once. Source material: peripheral blood. Receptors were obtained from a woman under 30 with acute or convalescent COVID-19.

This clone has more than one count but fewer than ten. The chain joins TRBV7-8 to TRBJ1-4; 11 bases are a match to TRBD1. V dropped 4 bases and J dropped 7; count of bases not matched to a gene: 5. Looked up from germline, CDR1 is SGHVS and CDR2 is FQNEAQ. The CDR3 sequence is 15 residues long. CDR3 bases: TGTGCCAGCAGCTCTGCCGGGACAGGGGGTGAAAAACTGTTTTTT. Protein sequence: CASSSAGTGGEKLFF.

V gene TRBV3-1 (or the pseudogene TRBV3-2) combines with J gene TRBJ2-6; possibly TRBD2 for D (6 bases). The germline gives CDR1 LGHDT, CDR2 YNNKEL (reference sequence). Trimming took off 6 bases at V and 0 bases at J, with 12 bases between the two ends. CDR3 length equals 16 residues. The CDR3 here is CASRGGSSSGANVLTF. CDR3 bases: TGTGCCAGCAGGGGGGGTTCCAGCTCTGGGGCCAACGTCCTGACTTTC.

The V and J genes are TRBV27 and TRBJ2-1, with 9 bases fitting TRBD1. Germline V lookup: CDR1 MNHEY, CDR2 SMNVEV (reference sequence). The CDR3 spans 15 residues. V gave up 8 bases and J gave up 2 bases; unmatched junction bases: 7. The CDR3 loop is CASALRDRAYNEQFF. CDR3 nucleotides: TGTGCCAGCGCCCTCCGGGACAGGGCCTACAATGAGCAGTTCTTC.

J is TRBJ2-3 and V is TRBV7-9; no firm D call. Germline values: CDR1 SEHNR, CDR2 FQNEAQ (reference sequence). The CDR3 extends over 16 amino acids. V was pared by 5 bases and J by 0 bases, with 15 bases between. The CDR3 nucleotides read TGTGCCAGCAGCCCACGTAAAAGCTCCAGCACAGATACGCAGTATTTT. Translating it yields CASSPRKSSSTDTQYF.

The chain has TRBV24-1 and TRBJ1-6; 10 nucleotides align to TRBD1. The CDR3 is 15 amino acids. J was trimmed by 10 bases and V by 4 bases; bases with no gene match: 6. Germline V gives CDR1 KGHDR, CDR2 SFDVKD. The CDR3 DNA sequence: TGTGCCACCAGTGAGGGGACAGGGGTGAGATCACCCCTCCACTTT. As protein: CATSEGTGVRSPLHF.

This chain joins TRBV3-1 (or the pseudogene TRBV3-2) and TRBJ2-5; 7 bases fit TRBD1. The germline V gene encodes CDR1 LGHDT and CDR2 YNNKEL (reference sequence). This CDR3 is built from 15 residues. J lost 5 bases, V lost 2 bases, and 8 bases had no gene match. The CDR3: CASSQRGQDRETQYF. The CDR3 DNA is TGTGCCAGCAGCCAACGTGGACAGGACCGGGAGACCCAGTACTTC.

The CDR3 spells CASSTEPGQVYEQYF. The CDR3 bases are TGCGCCAGCAGCACTGAACCGGGACAGGTTTACGAGCAGTACTTC. The gene calls are TRBV5-1 and TRBJ2-7, with TRBD1 matching over 8 bases. Germline assignment: CDR1 SGHRS and CDR2 YFSETQ. The CDR3 covers 15 residues. The V gene end was trimmed by 4 bases and the J gene end by 4 bases; junction bases not matched to a gene: 10.

V usage is TRBV6-1 and J usage is TRBJ1-1, with 9 bases aligning to TRBD1. The germline V gene encodes CDR1 MNHNS and CDR2 SASEGT. V dropped 0 bases and J dropped 6; count of bases not matched to a gene: 8. The CDR3 covers 16 residues. CDR3 region: CASSEAPTGTGSEAFF. CDR3 nucleotide sequence: TGTGCCAGCAGTGAAGCACCAACCGGGACAGGGTCTGAAGCTTTCTTT.

CDR3 loop: CASSFGYNEQFF. As DNA, the CDR3 is TGTGCCAGCAGCTTCGGGTACAATGAGCAGTTCTTC. The rearrangement joins TRBV7-9 to TRBJ2-1; D unresolved. The CDR3 spans 12 residues. Trimming removed 3 bases from V and 4 bases from J, with 4 bases in between. Per germline, CDR1 SEHNR and CDR2 FQNEAQ (reference sequence).

This clone was seen just once. This CDR3 is also generated by other DNA sequences in the sample. This chain connects TRBV6-5 to TRBJ1-2; possibly TRBD1 for D (5 bases). The CDR3 consists of 13 residues. CDR1 and CDR2 from the germline V gene are MNHEY and SVGAGI. Trimming took 3 bases from V and 5 from J, leaving 10 bases between them. CDR3 protein: CASSYGGGYGYTF. For the CDR3, the DNA is TGTGCCAGCAGTTATGGGGGGGGGTATGGCTACACCTTC.

CDR3 bases: TGTGCCAGCAGCTTGGAGGGGGCGCGGGAGCAGTACTTC. Translated: CASSLEGAREQYF. This sequence joins TRBV5-4 and TRBJ2-7; 7 bases match TRBD1. The CDR3 contains 13 residues. Germline V gene data show CDR1 as SGHNT and CDR2 as YYREEE (reference sequence). V dropped 0 bases and J dropped 7; count of bases not matched to a gene: 4.

The V gene is TRBV11-3, the J gene TRBJ2-2; D perhaps matches TRBD2 (5 bases). The CDR3 extends over 14 amino acids. Germline V CDR1 and CDR2: SGHNT, YENEEA. Trimming shortened V by 1 base and J by 4 bases, and 7 bases separated the two germline ends. The chain's CDR3 is CASSLVGVTGELFF. In DNA form, the CDR3 reads TGTGCCAGCAGCTTAGTCGGGGTCACCGGGGAGCTGTTTTTT. Using reference TRBV11-3 and TRBJ2-2 for the parts outside the CDR3, the full variable domain is EAGVVQSPRYKIIEKKQPVAFWCNPISGHNTLYWYLQNLGQGPELLIRYENEEAVDDSQLPKDRFSAERLKGVDSTLKIQPAELGDSAVYLCASSLVGVTGELFFGEGSRLTVL.

The genes are TRBV24-1 and TRBJ2-1; D is perhaps TRBD1 (7 bases). CDR3 size: 13 residues. Germline V gene data show CDR1 as KGHDR and CDR2 as SFDVKD. The V gene lost 9 bases and the J gene lost 7 bases, with 15 bases spanning the gap. The CDR3 region has the DNA TGTGCCACCGGCGGGACAGTGGGTAATGAGCAGTTCTTC. Amino acids: CATGGTVGNEQFF.

The chain combines TRBV4-1 with TRBJ1-3; D is possibly TRBD1 (6 bases). This CDR3 spans 16 amino acids. V lost 1 base and J lost 2, with 12 bases in between. Germline values: CDR1 MGHRA, CDR2 YSYEKL. CDR3 amino acids: CASSQGEGVTGNTIYF. The CDR3 DNA reads TGCGCCAGCAGCCAAGGTGAGGGGGTGACTGGAAACACCATATATTTT.